Listed here are 29 T cell receptor beta chains from one sample, sequenced in a study of blood T cell repertoires in COVID-19. Measured with immunoSEQ multiplex PCR; TCRdb has only the in-frame clones, and not every one. The sample has over 150,000 clones, around 86% seen once. Sequencing input: peripheral blood. The receptors stem from a man between 60 and 75 years old with COVID-19, enrolled during active disease.

The rearrangement joins TRBV28 to TRBJ1-4; weak D call: TRBD1 (5 bases). V gave up 1 base and J gave up 15 bases, with 9 bases separating them. The CDR3 loop spans 11 amino acids. Germline CDR1 is MDHEN and CDR2 is SYDVKM. CDR3 in amino acids: CASSLSVRVFF. The CDR3 DNA sequence: TGTGCCAGCAGTTTATCGGTCAGGGTGTTTTTT. Filled out from reference TRBV28 and TRBJ1-4, the complete variable domain reads DVKVTQSSRYLVKRTGEKVFLECVQDMDHENMFWYRQDPGLGLRLIYFSYDVKMKEKGDIPEGYSVSREKKERFSLILESASTNQTSMYLCASSLSVRVFFGSGTQLSVL.

The CDR3 is CASSSARVIDEQFF. CDR3 sequence (DNA): TGTGCCAGCAGCTCGGCCCGGGTTATTGATGAGCAGTTCTTC. V gene TRBV5-4 combines with J gene TRBJ2-1; D gene unclear. CDR1 is SGHNT and CDR2 is YYREEE in the germline V gene (reference sequence). V was clipped by 3 bases and J by 8 bases, with 15 bases between them. CDR3 size: 14 residues.

V usage is TRBV19 and J usage is TRBJ1-6, with 7 nucleotides matching TRBD1. The CDR3 is 15 amino acids. V trimming: 6 bases; J trimming: 7 bases; junction bases outside the gene matches: 9. Germline-derived CDR1 and CDR2 are LNHDA and SQIVND (reference sequence). In nucleotides, the CDR3 is TGTGCCAGTAGAAACGACAGGGTGCGGAATTCACCCCTCCACTTT. As protein: CASRNDRVRNSPLHF. The entire variable domain, with the rest obtained from reference TRBV19 and TRBJ1-6, is as follows: DGGITQSPKYLFRKEGQNVTLSCEQNLNHDAMYWYRQDPGQGLRLIYYSQIVNDFQKGDIAEGYSVSREKKESFPLTVTSAQKNPTAFYLCASRNDRVRNSPLHFGNGTRLTVT.

The CDR3 DNA sequence: TGTGCCAGCAGCTTAGCCCCGGAGGGGGAGACCCAGTACTTC. This codes for CASSLAPEGETQYF. The V gene is TRBV13, the J gene TRBJ2-5, with D possibly being TRBD2 (6 bases). The CDR3 sequence is 14 residues long. V lost 1 base, J lost 5 bases, and 11 bases lay in between. Germline V gene sequence: CDR1 PRHDT, CDR2 FYEKMQ (reference sequence).

The J gene is TRBJ2-7, the V gene TRBV4-3; TRBD2 aligns across 7 bases. This CDR3 region has 15 residues. The germline V gene encodes CDR1 LGHNA and CDR2 YSLEER. V dropped 0 bases and J dropped 3; count of bases not matched to a gene: 5. CDR3 bases: TGCGCCAGCAGCCAAGACCGGGGGGAGAGCTACGAGCAGTACTTC. Translating it yields CASSQDRGESYEQYF.

This sequence joins TRBV7-2 and TRBJ2-3, with D maybe TRBD2 (5 bases). The CDR3 has 14 residues. Looked up from germline, CDR1 is SGHTA and CDR2 is FQGNSA. Trimming pared 7 bases from V and 2 bases from J, leaving 13 bases between. This CDR3 is CASTLGRATDTQYF. For the CDR3, the DNA is TGTGCCAGCACCCTCGGGCGGGCCACAGATACGCAGTATTTT.

This sequence joins TRBV7-9 and TRBJ2-5, with D hard to call. Trimming left V 1 base short and J 5 bases short, with 14 bases between. CDR1 is SEHNR and CDR2 is FQNEAQ in the germline V gene (reference sequence). This CDR3 is 15 amino acids long. DNA of the CDR3: TGTGCCAGCAGCTTAGTTTCCCAGCCCGGGGAGACCCAGTACTTC. It is translated as CASSLVSQPGETQYF.

This rearrangement joins TRBV5-1 to TRBJ1-6; D might be TRBD1 (5 bases). Germline values: CDR1 SGHRS, CDR2 YFSETQ. The CDR3 totals 16 residues. Between the trimmed V and J ends, which lost 0 bases and 7 bases, there was a span of 14 bases. As DNA, the CDR3 is TGCGCCAGCAGCTTGGCCGTCGGGGGACTAAATTCACCCCTCCACTTT. Translated: CASSLAVGGLNSPLHF.

V and J are TRBV11-2 and TRBJ2-5; D might be TRBD1 (6 bases). Germline-derived CDR1 and CDR2 are SGHAT and FQNNGV. This CDR3 is 14 amino acids long. Trimming took off 4 bases at V and 2 bases at J, with 11 bases between the two ends. The CDR3 sequence: CASSSGRGQETQYF. The CDR3 nucleotides are TGTGCCAGCAGCTCGGGCAGGGGACAAGAGACCCAGTACTTC.

This clone was picked up one time. The chain has TRBV27 and TRBJ2-2; perhaps TRBD1 as D (5 bases). The CDR3 is 13 residues long. Germline CDR1 is MNHEY and CDR2 is SMNVEV (reference sequence). Between the trimmed V and J ends, which lost 6 bases and 9 bases, there was a span of 14 bases. CDR3 in DNA: TGTGCCAGCAGCCCTGGACATCGCCGGGAGCTGTTTTTT. It codes for CASSPGHRRELFF.

This clone was seen once. This chain uses TRBV7-9 with TRBJ1-2; D is undetermined. CDR3 size: 16 residues. Between the trimmed V and J ends, which lost 2 bases and 4 bases, there was a span of 17 bases. CDR1 is SEHNR and CDR2 is FQNEAQ in the germline V gene (reference sequence). CDR3 amino acids: CASSLSSARGGYGYTF. The CDR3 region has the DNA TGTGCCAGCAGCTTATCCTCCGCCCGTGGAGGCTATGGCTACACCTTC.

This clone was found once. This chain connects TRBV14 to TRBJ1-6; 10 bases fit TRBD1. V lost 4 bases and J lost 10; bases outside the gene matches: 7. CDR3 length: 15 residues. Germline lookup yields CDR1 SGHDN and CDR2 FVKESK. The CDR3 region has the DNA TGTGCCAGCAGCCTTGTGGGACAGGGGAGGTCACCCCTCCACTTT. This codes for CASSLVGQGRSPLHF.

V gene TRBV6-2 or TRBV6-3 combines with J gene TRBJ1-2, with 7 nucleotides matching TRBD1. CDR1 is MNHEY, CDR2 SVGEGT, per germline. This CDR3 region has 15 residues. V lost 3 bases and J lost 5; bases outside the gene matches: 9. The CDR3 DNA reads as TGTGCCAGCAGTTATGGGACAGCCACCTCTTATGGCTACACCTTC. This encodes CASSYGTATSYGYTF.

The chain couples TRBV19 to TRBJ1-2; no reliable D call. V dropped 5 bases and J dropped 4 bases, with 11 bases sitting between them. Germline V gene sequence: CDR1 LNHDA, CDR2 SQIVND (reference sequence). This CDR3 is 13 amino acids long. The CDR3 DNA is TGTGCCAGTAGTCCGGCGGGAACCTATGGCTACACCTTC. It translates to CASSPAGTYGYTF. The full variable domain, its missing parts supplied by reference TRBV19 and TRBJ1-2, is DGGITQSPKYLFRKEGQNVTLSCEQNLNHDAMYWYRQDPGQGLRLIYYSQIVNDFQKGDIAEGYSVSREKKESFPLTVTSAQKNPTAFYLCASSPAGTYGYTFGSGTRLTVV.

The chain links TRBV6-5 to TRBJ1-6; D is unclear. This CDR3 comprises 12 residues. Germline CDR1 is MNHEY and CDR2 is SVGAGI. Trimming stripped 3 bases from V and 8 bases from J, with 5 bases between. CDR3 nucleotides: TGTGCCAGCAGTTATCGTTATTCACCCCTCCACTTT. Its translation: CASSYRYSPLHF.

The chain employs TRBV29-1 and TRBJ1-1, with 7 bases identical to TRBD1. With 5 bases clipped from V and 1 base from J, the junction kept 7 bases outside the gene matches. CDR1 SQVTM and CDR2 ANQGSEA come from the germline V gene. This CDR3 region has 14 residues. The CDR3 protein is CSVKTGVSNTEAFF. CDR3 sequence (DNA): TGCAGCGTTAAAACAGGGGTGTCGAACACTGAAGCTTTCTTT.

This clone was detected many times. The rearrangement joins TRBV18 to TRBJ1-2, with TRBD1 matching 9 bases. V trimming: 4 bases; J trimming: 1 base; junction bases outside the gene matches: 7. The germline gives CDR1 KGHSH, CDR2 LQKENI. The CDR3 extends over 16 amino acids. CDR3 loop: CASSQAGTGFNYGYTF. Written as DNA, the CDR3 is TGTGCCAGCTCACAAGCCGGGACAGGGTTTAACTATGGCTACACCTTC.

The chain has TRBV16 and TRBJ1-4, with D perhaps matching TRBD1 (5 bases). The germline V and J ends were trimmed by 4 bases and 5 bases, with 8 bases remaining between them. Germline lookup yields CDR1 KGHSY and CDR2 FQNENV. The CDR3 runs 13 residues. CDR3 protein: CASSLDSNEKLFF. The DNA of the CDR3 is TGTGCCAGCAGCCTCGACAGCAATGAAAAACTGTTTTTT.

V usage is TRBV10-3 and J usage is TRBJ2-2, with D possibly TRBD2 on 5 matching bases. V was shortened by 0 bases and J by 5 bases, with 13 bases between the two germline ends. CDR3 length: 16 residues. The V gene's germline CDR1 is ENHRY and CDR2 SYGVKD. CDR3 sequence (DNA): TGTGCCATCAGTGAGTCGGCTCCGCGAGGGACCGGGGAGCTGTTTTTT. Translated, it gives CAISESAPRGTGELFF.

The rearrangement links TRBV29-1 to TRBJ1-2; D is possibly TRBD1 (5 bases). This CDR3 has 13 amino acids. CDR1 and CDR2 from the germline V gene are SQVTM and ANQGSEA. V was trimmed by 4 bases and J by 8 bases, leaving 17 bases between them. The CDR3, as DNA: TGCAGCGTTGCCGTGTTGGGGCCCGAGGGCTACACCTTC. Translation: CSVAVLGPEGYTF.

The V gene is TRBV4-1, the J gene TRBJ2-1; D not resolved. The CDR3 totals 15 residues. The germline CDR1 and CDR2 sequences are MGHRA and YSYEKL. V gave up 2 bases and J gave up 1 base, with 9 bases separating them. The DNA for the CDR3 is TGCGCCAGCAGCCAACAAAGAGGATCCTACAATGAGCAGTTCTTC. This codes for CASSQQRGSYNEQFF.

The CDR3, as DNA: TGTGCCAGCAGTTATGTCCCAACTAATGAAAAACTGTTTTTT. The encoded protein is CASSYVPTNEKLFF. The V call is TRBV5-8, the J call TRBJ1-4; D not resolved. The CDR3 is 14 residues long. Germline V gene lookup returns CDR1 SGHTS and CDR2 YDEGEE. V was clipped by 5 bases and J by 0 bases, with 8 bases between them.

V usage is TRBV2 and J usage is TRBJ1-1; a weak D match, TRBD1 (5 bases). In germline, CDR1 is SNHLY, CDR2 FYNNEI. V lost 0 bases, J lost 5 bases, and 16 bases lay in between. The CDR3 has 16 amino acids. CDR3 sequence: CASSEALRVRGTEAFF. In DNA form, the CDR3 reads TGTGCCAGCAGTGAAGCGCTTCGGGTCCGGGGGACTGAAGCTTTCTTT.

This chain uses TRBV19 with TRBJ1-5; 8 nucleotides agree with TRBD1. J was trimmed by 5 bases and V by 4 bases; bases with no gene match: 4. This CDR3 has 14 amino acids. Per germline, CDR1 LNHDA and CDR2 SQIVND (reference sequence). CDR3 amino acids: CASSRGQGDQPQHF. For the CDR3, the DNA is TGTGCCAGTAGTAGAGGACAGGGCGATCAGCCCCAGCATTTT.

The chain joins TRBV7-2 to TRBJ2-3; 7 bases are shared with TRBD2. The ends lost 4 bases at V and 3 bases at J; junction bases unmatched: 7. The CDR3 is 15 amino acids. Germline CDR1 is SGHTA and CDR2 is FQGNSA. CDR3 sequence: CASSSRGTETDTQYF. As DNA, the CDR3 is TGTGCCAGCAGCTCGCGGGGGACCGAGACAGATACGCAGTATTTT.

The chain joins TRBV25-1 to TRBJ1-1; maybe TRBD1 (5 bases). V lost 3 bases and J 1 base, leaving 15 bases between the germline ends. This CDR3 comprises 16 residues. Germline V gene sequence: CDR1 MGHDK, CDR2 SYGVNS. Here the CDR3 reads CASSDSHGAKNTEAFF. CDR3 nucleotide sequence: TGTGCCAGCAGTGACTCGCATGGGGCGAAGAACACTGAAGCTTTCTTT.

The genes are TRBV7-2 and TRBJ1-2; D is undetermined. CDR1 SGHTA and CDR2 FQGNSA come from the germline V gene. The CDR3 length is 13 residues. Deletions cut 4 bases from V and 4 bases from J, with 10 bases between. The CDR3 sequence is CASSSRNSYGYTF. DNA of the CDR3: TGTGCCAGCAGCTCTAGAAATAGCTATGGCTACACCTTC.

V usage is TRBV19 and J usage is TRBJ1-3; TRBD1 agrees at 7 bases. This CDR3 has 14 residues. V was clipped by 7 bases and J by 7 bases; unmatched bases: 10. Germline V lookup: CDR1 LNHDA, CDR2 SQIVND (reference sequence). The CDR3: CASNEGAIFNTIYF. CDR3 nucleotide sequence: TGTGCCAGTAACGAGGGGGCCATTTTTAACACCATATATTTT.

This clone appeared a single time. The rearrangement joins TRBV19 to TRBJ1-2; D is perhaps TRBD1 (5 bases). CDR3 length: 16 residues. V shed 6 bases and J shed 2 bases, with 19 bases lying between them. Germline V CDR1 and CDR2: LNHDA, SQIVND (reference sequence). The CDR3 sequence: CASSPKRQNPNYGYTF. Here the CDR3 DNA reads TGTGCCAGTAGCCCTAAGAGACAGAACCCAAACTATGGCTACACCTTC.